This TCR beta chain was captured in a study of T cells in Graves' hyperthyroidism and ophthalmopathy. Germline assignment: CDR1 SGHNT and CDR2 YENEEA. The CDR3 spans 15 residues. V shed 0 bases, J shed 11 bases, and the junction held 5 bases outside the gene matches. This clonotype has ten or more counts. Regions amplified from RNA transcripts were the TCR beta CDR3 regions. A first-round RT-PCR of the TCR CDR3 used the HTBI primer set. TCRdb passed the multiplex PCR reads through MiXCR, listing each CDR3 protein once. The table records 600,000 to 800,000 distinct CDR3 sequences, 30% to 40% of them present only once.

This sequence was found in a woman in her 40s with Graves' hyperthyroidism. The chain is built from TRBV11-3 and TRBJ1-6; 9 nucleotides agree with TRBD1. Material: blood. The DNA of the CDR3 is TGTGCCAGCAGCTTAGAGGCGACAGGGGGTGCACCCCTCCACTTT. It encodes CASSLEATGGAPLHF. Using reference TRBV11-3 and TRBJ1-6 for the parts outside the CDR3, the full variable domain is EAGVVQSPRYKIIEKKQPVAFWCNPISGHNTLYWYLQNLGQGPELLIRYENEEAVDDSQLPKDRFSAERLKGVDSTLKIQPAELGDSAVYLCASSLEATGGAPLHFGNGTRLTVT.